The 20 T cell receptor beta chains given below trace back to one sample, sequenced in a study of post-analysis software for immune sequencing data. Overall study results and limits: Patients showed TRBV5-6, TRBV5-1 and TRBV20-1 among about five TRBV segments more frequent than in controls.

Presence of unique molecular identifiers characterized the TCR beta cDNA libraries. Each CDR3 protein is one row after TCRdb ran MiXCR on the PCR reads. The table has around 180,000 distinct CDR3 sequences, 30% seen once. What these receptors recognize is not known. The sample consisted of blood. The receptors here all came from a girl under 18 with multiple sclerosis.

On this clonotype: This may come from a read error, since a much larger clone is one base off. The V call is TRBV29-1, the J call TRBJ1-2; D may be TRBD1 (5 bases). The CDR3 runs to 13 residues. Germline CDR1 reads SQVTM; CDR2 reads ANQGSEA. As DNA, the CDR3 is TGCAGCGCTGAAGGGGCCGATCAAGGAGGCTACACCTTC. It yields the protein CSAEGADQGGYTF.

This clonotype was counted a few times. V and J are TRBV9 and TRBJ1-2, with 10 positions matching TRBD1. V lost 3 bases to trimming and J lost 3 bases; unmatched junction nucleotides: 2. Germline CDR1 is SGDLS and CDR2 is YYNGEE. CDR3 size: 14 residues. The CDR3 region is CASSGQGADYGYTF. The DNA of the CDR3 is TGTGCCAGCAGCGGACAGGGGGCTGACTATGGCTACACCTTC.

The chain joins TRBV11-2 to TRBJ1-2, with D hard to call. Germline assignment: CDR1 SGHAT and CDR2 FQNNGV. Trimming pared 5 bases from V and 8 bases from J, leaving 12 bases between. The CDR3 is 12 residues long. The CDR3 loop is CASSPALAGYTF. CDR3 bases: TGTGCCAGCAGCCCGGCCCTGGCCGGCTACACCTTC.

Ten or more counts support this clonotype. The V and J genes are TRBV28 and TRBJ1-2; unclear D gene. Germline V gene data show CDR1 as MDHEN and CDR2 as SYDVKM. Trimming stripped 2 bases from V and 5 bases from J, with 9 bases between. The CDR3 loop spans 13 amino acids. Written as DNA, the CDR3 is TGTGCCAGCAGTTTAGACGTGGCATATGGCTACACCTTC. It encodes CASSLDVAYGYTF.

The sample holds many counts of this clonotype. V and J are TRBV7-2 and TRBJ1-2; 8 bases align to TRBD1. J lost 8 bases, V lost 5 bases, and 7 bases had no gene match. The CDR3 runs to 13 residues. CDR1 is SGHTA, CDR2 FQGNSA, per germline. CDR3 loop: CASSPARGPGYTF. The CDR3 nucleotides read TGTGCCAGCAGCCCAGCCAGGGGGCCCGGCTACACCTTC.

This clonotype turned up a few times. Being one base from a much bigger clone, this may be a read error. V is TRBV12-3 or TRBV12-4 and J is TRBJ2-3; 8 nucleotides match TRBD2. The CDR3 has 15 residues. V lost 6 bases to trimming and J lost 4 bases; unmatched junction nucleotides: 9. The CDR3 nucleotides are TGTGCCAGCAGGGCGGGAGGATTAACGGCAGATACGCAGTATTTT. Translated, it gives CASRAGGLTADTQYF.

The V call is TRBV5-1, the J call TRBJ1-3; D uncertain. There are 15 residues in the CDR3. The germline V and J ends were trimmed by 1 base and 2 bases, with 10 bases remaining between them. Per the germline V gene, CDR1 is SGHRS and CDR2 is YFSETQ. The CDR3 reads CASSLMGIPGNTIYF. CDR3 coding DNA: TGCGCCAGCAGCTTGATGGGGATTCCTGGAAACACCATATATTTT. Variable domain in full (rest from reference TRBV5-1 and TRBJ1-3): KAGVTQTPRYLIKTRGQQVTLSCSPISGHRSVSWYQQTPGQGLQFLFEYFSETQRNKGNFPGRFSGRQFSNSRSEMNVSTLELGDSALYLCASSLMGIPGNTIYFGEGSWLTVV.

This clonotype was seen repeatedly, ten times or more. CDR3 protein: CASRPPGEPYEQYF. Here the CDR3 DNA reads TGTGCCAGCAGGCCACCCGGAGAACCCTACGAGCAGTACTTC. The J gene is TRBJ2-7, the V gene TRBV12-3 or TRBV12-4; D gene unclear. The CDR3 runs to 14 residues. The V end was cut by 6 bases, the J end by 2 bases, with 14 bases between.

This clonotype was detected once. The chain combines TRBV28 with TRBJ1-1; D not resolved. The ends were cut back, 3 bases at V and 6 bases at J, with 8 bases in the middle. The CDR3 totals 12 residues. Germline V CDR1 and CDR2: MDHEN, SYDVKM. The CDR3 spells CASSFSYSEAFF. The CDR3 DNA reads TGTGCCAGCAGTTTTTCGTACTCTGAAGCTTTCTTT.

This clonotype has more than one count but fewer than ten. The chain employs TRBV14 and TRBJ2-7; 12 nucleotides align to TRBD2. With 1 base clipped from V and 4 bases from J, the junction kept 8 bases outside the gene matches. This CDR3 has 17 residues. Looked up from germline, CDR1 is SGHDN and CDR2 is FVKESK. CDR3 in amino acids: CASSQVETSGRLYEQYF. Here the CDR3 DNA reads TGTGCCAGCAGCCAAGTTGAAACTAGCGGGAGGTTATACGAGCAGTACTTC.

CDR3 sequence (DNA): TGCGCCAGCAGGCTGAGCGGGACGAACACCGGGGAGCTGTTTTTT. It is translated as CASRLSGTNTGELFF. This rearrangement joins TRBV5-1 to TRBJ2-2; 7 bases line up with TRBD2. Per germline, CDR1 SGHRS and CDR2 YFSETQ. Trimming took 5 bases from V and 0 from J; bases not matched to a gene: 4. The CDR3 spans 15 residues.

Comments on this clonotype: A read error is possible here, since a much larger clone lies one base away. V usage is TRBV5-1 and J usage is TRBJ1-2; D is unresolved. The V end was cut by 3 bases, the J end by 4 bases, with 7 bases between. Germline V gene sequence: CDR1 SGHRS, CDR2 YFSETQ. This CDR3 region has 12 residues. CDR3 sequence reads: CASSSRSYGYTF. CDR3 nucleotides: TGCGCCAGCAGCTCCCGGAGCTATGGCTACACCTTC.

This clonotype was detected only a few times. The CDR3 here is CASSLFPGFLDEQYF. The CDR3 nucleotides are TGCGCCAGCAGCCTTTTTCCAGGGTTTTTGGACGAGCAGTACTTC. The rearrangement joins TRBV4-1 to TRBJ2-7; D possibly corresponds to TRBD1 (5 bases). V lost 4 bases, J lost 5 bases, and 18 bases lay in between. The CDR3 has 15 amino acids. The germline gives CDR1 MGHRA, CDR2 YSYEKL.

As regards this clonotype: At one boundary the junction diverges from the germline segment, which might be a read error. This chain links TRBV24-1 with TRBJ2-1, with TRBD1 matching over 10 bases. The CDR3 loop spans 20 amino acids. Per the germline V gene, CDR1 is KGHDR and CDR2 is SFDVKD. The CDR3 sequence is CATSDPPGQGLLSAYSEQFF. In DNA, the CDR3 is TGTGCCACCAGTGATCCCCCGGGACAGGGGCTACTGAGTGCCTACAGTGAGCAGTTCTTC.

A note on this clonotype: This may come from a read error, since a much larger clone is one base off. The CDR3, as DNA: TGCAGTGCTGTACTAGCGGGAGTCAGCTACGAGCAGTACTTC. This codes for CSAVLAGVSYEQYF. The chain couples TRBV20-1 to TRBJ2-5, with 11 nucleotides matching TRBD2. The assigned J gene may be wrong: the sequence end matches TRBJ2-7 better. The CDR3 has 14 residues. Germline lookup yields CDR1 DFQATT and CDR2 SNEGSKA (reference sequence).

This clonotype came up a few times. The chain carries TRBV25-1 and TRBJ2-7, with TRBD1 identical over 7 bases. CDR3 size: 12 residues. V shed 5 bases and J 3 bases; nucleotides not matched to a gene: 1. Germline assignment: CDR1 MGHDK and CDR2 SYGVNS. This CDR3 reads CASSRTGYEQYF. CDR3 DNA: TGTGCCAGCAGTCGGACAGGCTACGAGCAGTACTTC.

The rearrangement uses TRBV20-1 and TRBJ2-1, with 9 bases aligning to TRBD2. V shed 3 bases and J 4 bases; nucleotides not matched to a gene: 4. CDR3 length: 14 amino acids. Per the germline V gene, CDR1 is DFQATT and CDR2 is SNEGSKA (reference sequence). The CDR3 DNA reads as TGCAGTGCTAGTAGCGGGAGAGTGTACAATGAGCAGTTCTTC. As protein: CSASSGRVYNEQFF.

Of note for this clonotype: A clone one base away is much larger, so this may be a read error. V and J are TRBV9 and TRBJ1-5; D unresolved. Between the trimmed V and J ends, which lost 4 bases and 2 bases, there was a span of 10 bases. This CDR3 is 14 amino acids long. Germline V gene data show CDR1 as SGDLS and CDR2 as YYNGEE. The CDR3 coding sequence is TGTGCCAGCAGCCCCTCAGGTTGCAATCAGCCCCAGCATTTT. Translation gives CASSPSGCNQPQHF.

There are a few counts of this clonotype. The V gene is TRBV29-1, the J gene TRBJ2-1; TRBD2 matches at 8 bases. The assigned J gene may be wrong: the sequence end matches TRBJ2-7 better. The CDR3 is 15 residues long. Looked up from germline, CDR1 is SQVTM and CDR2 is ANQGSEA. In DNA form, the CDR3 reads TGCAGCGTTGAGCTAAGCGGGAGCTCCTACAATGAGCAGTACTTC. As protein: CSVELSGSSYNEQYF.

The J gene is TRBJ2-2, the V gene TRBV20-1; D is uncertain. Looked up from germline, CDR1 is DFQATT and CDR2 is SNEGSKA (reference sequence). The CDR3 extends over 14 amino acids. V was shortened by 5 bases and J by 0 bases, with 10 bases between the two germline ends. CDR3 in amino acids: CSAPLRPNTGELFF. CDR3 sequence (DNA): TGCAGTGCTCCCCTTAGACCGAACACCGGGGAGCTGTTTTTT.